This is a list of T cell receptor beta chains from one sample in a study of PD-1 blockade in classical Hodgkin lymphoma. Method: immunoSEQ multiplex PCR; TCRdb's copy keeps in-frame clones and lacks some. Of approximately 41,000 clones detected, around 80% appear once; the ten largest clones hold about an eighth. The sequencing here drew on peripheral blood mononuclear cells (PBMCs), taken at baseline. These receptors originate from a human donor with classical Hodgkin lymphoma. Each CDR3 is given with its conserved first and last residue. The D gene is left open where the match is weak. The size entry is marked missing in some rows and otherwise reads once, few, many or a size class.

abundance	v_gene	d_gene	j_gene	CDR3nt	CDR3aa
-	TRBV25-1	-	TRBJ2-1	TGTGCCAGCAAAAGACAGGATGAGCAGTTCTTC	CASKRQDEQFF
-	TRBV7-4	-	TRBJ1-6	TGTGCCAGCAGCTTCCGAGGGAATTCACCCCTCCACTTT	CASSFRGNSPLHF
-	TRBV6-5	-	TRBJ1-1	TGTGCCAGCAGCCCACGACTACAGAGTAGGGCTTTCTTT	CASSPRLQSRAFF
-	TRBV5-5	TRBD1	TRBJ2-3	TGTGCCAGCAGCTCCCCCAAGGGGGCTCGCACAGATACGCAGTATTTT	CASSSPKGARTDTQYF
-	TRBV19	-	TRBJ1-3	TGTGCCAGTAGTATAATGGGCCTCACTATTGGAAACACCATATATTTT	CASSIMGLTIGNTIYF
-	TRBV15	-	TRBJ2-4	TGTGCCACCAGCAGAGTTAGGGCGGCCAAAAACATTCAGTACTTC	CATSRVRAAKNIQYF
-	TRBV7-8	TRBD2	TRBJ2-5	TGTGCCAGCAGCCTCGGGGCAGCGGGAAGGCAGACCCAGTACTTC	CASSLGAAGRQTQYF
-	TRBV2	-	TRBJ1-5	TGTGCCAGCGCGTCGGCCCCGAATCAGCCCCAGCATTTT	CASASAPNQPQHF
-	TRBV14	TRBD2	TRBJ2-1	TGTGCCAGCAGCCAAGATCTTGGCGGGGGGGCAGCCTACAATGAGCAGTTCTTC	CASSQDLGGGAAYNEQFF
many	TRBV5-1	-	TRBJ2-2	TGCGCCAGCAGCCTCGGGACGAACACCGGGGAGCTGTTTTTT	CASSLGTNTGELFF
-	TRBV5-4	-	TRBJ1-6	TGTGCCAGCAGCCTCGAAGACAGGAGGAATTCACCCCTCCACTTT	CASSLEDRRNSPLHF